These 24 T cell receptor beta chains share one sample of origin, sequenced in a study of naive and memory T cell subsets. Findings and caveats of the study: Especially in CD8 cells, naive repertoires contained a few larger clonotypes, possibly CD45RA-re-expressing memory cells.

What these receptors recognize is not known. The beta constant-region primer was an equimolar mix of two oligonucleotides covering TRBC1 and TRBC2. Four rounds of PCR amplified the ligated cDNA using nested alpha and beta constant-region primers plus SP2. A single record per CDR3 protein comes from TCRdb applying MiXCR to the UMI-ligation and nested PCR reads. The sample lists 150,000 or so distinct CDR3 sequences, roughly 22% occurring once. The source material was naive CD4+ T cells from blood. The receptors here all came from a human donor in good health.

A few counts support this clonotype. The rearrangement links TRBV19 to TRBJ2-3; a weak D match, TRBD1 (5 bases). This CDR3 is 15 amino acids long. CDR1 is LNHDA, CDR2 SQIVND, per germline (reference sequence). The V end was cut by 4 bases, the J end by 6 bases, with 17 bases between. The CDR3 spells CASSTPVWKGDTQYF. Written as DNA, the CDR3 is TGTGCCAGTAGTACCCCGGTTTGGAAGGGGGATACGCAGTATTTT.

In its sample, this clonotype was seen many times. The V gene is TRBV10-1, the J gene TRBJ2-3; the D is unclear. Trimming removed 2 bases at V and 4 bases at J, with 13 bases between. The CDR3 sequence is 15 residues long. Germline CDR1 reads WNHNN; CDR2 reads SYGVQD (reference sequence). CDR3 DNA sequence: TGCGCCAGCAGTGAGGTCTCCGGAGACCCAGATACGCAGTATTTT. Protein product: CASSEVSGDPDTQYF.

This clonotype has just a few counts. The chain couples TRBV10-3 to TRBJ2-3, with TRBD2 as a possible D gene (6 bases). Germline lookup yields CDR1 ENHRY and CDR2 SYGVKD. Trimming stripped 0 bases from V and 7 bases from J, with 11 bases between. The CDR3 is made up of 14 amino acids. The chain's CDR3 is CAISESAGLNTQYF. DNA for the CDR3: TGTGCCATCAGTGAGTCTGCGGGGTTGAATACGCAGTATTTT.

The CDR3 sequence is CASTPRGEGQALGRRRENTEAFF. The CDR3 DNA reads as TGTGCCAGCACGCCTAGGGGAGAGGGACAGGCCCTAGGGCGGCGCAGGGAGAACACTGAAGCTTTCTTT. The chain is built from TRBV6-2 or TRBV6-3 and TRBJ1-1, with 8 bases fitting TRBD1. J was trimmed by 1 base and V by 7 bases; bases with no gene match: 32. Germline V CDR1 and CDR2: MNHEY, SVGEGT. The CDR3 length is 23 residues.

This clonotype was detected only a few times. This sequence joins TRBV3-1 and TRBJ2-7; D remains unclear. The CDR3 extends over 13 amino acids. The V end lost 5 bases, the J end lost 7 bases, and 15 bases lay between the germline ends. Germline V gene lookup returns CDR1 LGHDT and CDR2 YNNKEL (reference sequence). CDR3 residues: CASSGGVISEQYF. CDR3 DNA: TGTGCCAGCAGCGGCGGCGTCATTTCTGAGCAGTACTTC.

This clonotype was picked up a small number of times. In DNA, the CDR3 is TGTGCCAGCAGCTTAGCGCACCGGCTGACAATCTCCACAGATACGCAGTATTTT. Amino acid sequence: CASSLAHRLTISTDTQYF. The rearrangement links TRBV7-9 to TRBJ2-3; no reliable D call. Trimming cost V 0 bases and J 2 bases, with 18 bases left between them. The CDR3 contains 18 residues. Per germline, CDR1 SEHNR and CDR2 FQNEAQ (reference sequence).

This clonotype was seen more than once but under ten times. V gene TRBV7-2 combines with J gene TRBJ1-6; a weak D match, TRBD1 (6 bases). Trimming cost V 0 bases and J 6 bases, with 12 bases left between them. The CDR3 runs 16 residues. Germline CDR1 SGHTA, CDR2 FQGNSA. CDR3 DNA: TGTGCCAGCAGCTTAGCGCGTCAGGGGCGTAATTCACCCCTCCACTTT. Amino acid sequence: CASSLARQGRNSPLHF.

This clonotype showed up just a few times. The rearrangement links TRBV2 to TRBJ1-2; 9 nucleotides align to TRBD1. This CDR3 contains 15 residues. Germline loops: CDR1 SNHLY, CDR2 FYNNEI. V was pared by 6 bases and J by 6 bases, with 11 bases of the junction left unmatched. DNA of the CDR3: TGTGCCAGCAGCTTCGGCGGGACAGGGTATAATGGCTACACCTTC. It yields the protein CASSFGGTGYNGYTF. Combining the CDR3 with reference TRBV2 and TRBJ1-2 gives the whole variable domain EPEVTQTPSHQVTQMGQEVILRCVPISNHLYFYWYRQILGQKVEFLVSFYNNEISEKSEIFDDQFSVERPDGSNFTLKIRSTKLEDSAMYFCASSFGGTGYNGYTFGSGTRLTVV.

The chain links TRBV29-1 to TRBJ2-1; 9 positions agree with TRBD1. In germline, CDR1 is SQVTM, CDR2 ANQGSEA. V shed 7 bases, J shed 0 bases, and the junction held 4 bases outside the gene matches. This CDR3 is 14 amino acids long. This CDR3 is CSATGQGSYNEQFF. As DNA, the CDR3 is TGCAGCGCTACGGGACAGGGCTCCTACAATGAGCAGTTCTTC.

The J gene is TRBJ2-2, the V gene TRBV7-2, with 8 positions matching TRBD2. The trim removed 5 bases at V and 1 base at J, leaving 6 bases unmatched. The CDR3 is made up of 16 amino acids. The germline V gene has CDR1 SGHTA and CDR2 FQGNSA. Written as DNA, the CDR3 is TGTGCCAGCAGCCACTACCGGGGGGGGAACACCGGGGAGCTGTTTTTT. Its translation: CASSHYRGGNTGELFF.

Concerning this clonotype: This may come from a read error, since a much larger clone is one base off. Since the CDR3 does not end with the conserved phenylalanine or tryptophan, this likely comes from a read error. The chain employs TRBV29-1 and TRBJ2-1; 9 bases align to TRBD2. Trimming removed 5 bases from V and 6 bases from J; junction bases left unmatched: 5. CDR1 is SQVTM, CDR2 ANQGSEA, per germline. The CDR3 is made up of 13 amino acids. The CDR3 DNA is TGCAGCGTTCAAGGACTAGCGATCAATGAGCAGTTCTTA. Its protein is CSVQGLAINEQFL.

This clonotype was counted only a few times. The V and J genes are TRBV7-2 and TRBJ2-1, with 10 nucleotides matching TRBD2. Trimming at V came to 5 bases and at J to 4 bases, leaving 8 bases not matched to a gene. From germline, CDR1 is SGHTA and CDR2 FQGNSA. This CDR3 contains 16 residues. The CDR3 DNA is TGTGCCAGCAGCCAACATGGGACTAGCGTATACAATGAGCAGTTCTTC. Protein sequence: CASSQHGTSVYNEQFF.

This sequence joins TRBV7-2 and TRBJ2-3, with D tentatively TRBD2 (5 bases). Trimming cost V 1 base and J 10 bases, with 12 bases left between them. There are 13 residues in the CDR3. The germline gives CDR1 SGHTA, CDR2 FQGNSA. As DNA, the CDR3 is TGTGCCAGCAGCTTAGGGAGGCTAGAAGCGCAGTATTTT. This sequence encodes CASSLGRLEAQYF.

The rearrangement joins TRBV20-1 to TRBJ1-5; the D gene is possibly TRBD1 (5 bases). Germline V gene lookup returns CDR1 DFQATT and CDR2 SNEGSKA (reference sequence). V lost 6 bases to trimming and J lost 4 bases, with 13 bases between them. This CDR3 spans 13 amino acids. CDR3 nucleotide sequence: TGCAGTGCCCGAGGGACCTCGAATCAGCCCCAGCATTTT. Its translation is CSARGTSNQPQHF.

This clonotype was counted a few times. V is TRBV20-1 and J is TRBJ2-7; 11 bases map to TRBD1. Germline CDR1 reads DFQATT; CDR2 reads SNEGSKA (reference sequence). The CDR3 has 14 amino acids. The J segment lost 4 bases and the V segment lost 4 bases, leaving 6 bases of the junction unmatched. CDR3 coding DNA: TGCAGTGCTACACGGACAGGGGGCATGTACGAGCAGTACTTC. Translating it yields CSATRTGGMYEQYF.

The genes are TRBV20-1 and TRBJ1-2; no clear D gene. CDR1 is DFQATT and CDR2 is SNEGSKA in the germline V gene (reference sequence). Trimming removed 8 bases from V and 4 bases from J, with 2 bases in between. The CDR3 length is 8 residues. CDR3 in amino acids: CSFYGYTF. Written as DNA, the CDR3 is TGCAGTTTCTATGGCTACACCTTC.

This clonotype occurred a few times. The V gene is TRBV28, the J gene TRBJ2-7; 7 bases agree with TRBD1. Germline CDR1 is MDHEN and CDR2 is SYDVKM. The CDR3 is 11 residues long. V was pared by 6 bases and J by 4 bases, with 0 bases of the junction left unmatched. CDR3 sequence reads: CASRGQYEQYF. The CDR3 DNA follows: TGTGCCAGCAGGGGACAGTACGAGCAGTACTTC.

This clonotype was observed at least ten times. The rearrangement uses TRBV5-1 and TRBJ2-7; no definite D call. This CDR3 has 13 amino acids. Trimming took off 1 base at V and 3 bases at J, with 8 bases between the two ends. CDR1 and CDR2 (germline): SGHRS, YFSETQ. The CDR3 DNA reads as TGCGCCAGCAGCTTGTCACACTACTACGAGCAGTACTTC. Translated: CASSLSHYYEQYF.

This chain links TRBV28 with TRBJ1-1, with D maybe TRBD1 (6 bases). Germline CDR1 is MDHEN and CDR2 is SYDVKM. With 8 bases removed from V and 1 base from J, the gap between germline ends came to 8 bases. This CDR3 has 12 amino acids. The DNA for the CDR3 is TGTGCCAGCTACAGGGCGAACACTGAAGCTTTCTTT. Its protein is CASYRANTEAFF.

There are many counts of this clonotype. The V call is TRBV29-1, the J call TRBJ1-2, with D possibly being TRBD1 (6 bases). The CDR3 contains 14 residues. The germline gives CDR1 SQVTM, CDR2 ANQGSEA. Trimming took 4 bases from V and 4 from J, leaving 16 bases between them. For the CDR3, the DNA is TGCAGCGTTGGGATGGCGGGGGGCTCCTATGGCTACACCTTC. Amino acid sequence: CSVGMAGGSYGYTF.

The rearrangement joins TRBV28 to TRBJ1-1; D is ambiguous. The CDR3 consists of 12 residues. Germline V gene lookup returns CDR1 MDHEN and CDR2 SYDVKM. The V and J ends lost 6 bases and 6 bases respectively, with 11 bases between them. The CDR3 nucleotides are TGTGCCAGCAGACAGAAGGGCGCTGAAGCTTTCTTT. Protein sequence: CASRQKGAEAFF.

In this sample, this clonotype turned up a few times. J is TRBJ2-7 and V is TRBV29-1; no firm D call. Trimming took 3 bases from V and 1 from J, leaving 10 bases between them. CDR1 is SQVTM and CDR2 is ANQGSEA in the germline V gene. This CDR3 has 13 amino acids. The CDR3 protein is CSVDSGLSYEQYF. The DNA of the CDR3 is TGCAGCGTTGATTCGGGCCTATCCTACGAGCAGTACTTC.

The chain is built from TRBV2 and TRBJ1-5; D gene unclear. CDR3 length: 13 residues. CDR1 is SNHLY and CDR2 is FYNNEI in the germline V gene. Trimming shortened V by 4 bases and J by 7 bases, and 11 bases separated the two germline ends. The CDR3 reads CASSGPIRQPQHF. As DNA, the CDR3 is TGTGCCAGCAGTGGACCTATCAGGCAGCCCCAGCATTTT.

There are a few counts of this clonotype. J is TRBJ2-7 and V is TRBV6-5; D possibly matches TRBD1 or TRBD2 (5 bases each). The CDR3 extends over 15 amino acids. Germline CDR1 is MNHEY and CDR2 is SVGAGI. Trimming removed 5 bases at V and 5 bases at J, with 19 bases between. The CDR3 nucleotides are TGTGCCAGCAGTCCCCCGGGGCGAAGAGGCCACGAGCAGTACTTC. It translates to CASSPPGRRGHEQYF.